This entry concerns a single TCR beta chain. This specimen comes from a study of cytomegalovirus exposure and HLA in healthy donors. Both 60 Vbeta primers and 13 Jbeta primers went into the PCR. Sequenced by immunoSEQ multiplex PCR; TCRdb stores in-frame clones only, minus some. This sample's table has 200,000 or so clones. The CDR3 is 15 residues long. Deletions cut 3 bases from V and 4 bases from J, with 12 bases between. CDR1 SEHNR and CDR2 FQNEAQ come from the germline V gene (reference sequence). The chain employs TRBV7-9 and TRBJ1-4; tentatively, D is TRBD1 (5 bases). This TCR was sampled from a boy between 10 and 17 years old in good health and CMV-seronegative. Sequencing was carried out using PBMCs. The CDR3 DNA reads as TGTGCCAGCAGCTTGTCGACAGAAGTTAATGAAAAACTGTTTTTT. Residues: CASSLSTEVNEKLFF.